This entry lists 5 T cell receptor beta chains sequenced from one sample in a study of CD8 T cells in Susac syndrome. RNA in amounts of about 0.5 to 1 ug was reverse transcribed with random hexamers. TCRdb re-derived calls from the immunoSEQ multiplex PCR reads in MiXCR, one entry per CDR3 protein. Of 130,000 to 150,000 distinct CDR3 sequences listed, 94% are singletons. The sequenced material came from CD8+ T cells from PBMCs. These receptor sequences come from a human donor in good health.

The chain employs TRBV15 and TRBJ2-1; D call uncertain. V was shortened by 2 bases and J by 5 bases, with 7 bases between the two germline ends. CDR3 length: 13 amino acids. Germline CDR1 LNHNV, CDR2 YYDKDF (reference sequence). The CDR3 protein is CATSRWSDNEQFF. The CDR3 bases are TGTGCCACCAGCAGATGGTCGGACAATGAGCAGTTCTTC. The entire variable domain, with the rest obtained from reference TRBV15 and TRBJ2-1, is as follows: DAMVIQNPRYQVTQFGKPVTLSCSQTLNHNVMYWYQQKSSQAPKLLFHYYDKDFNNEADTPDNFQSRRPNTSFCFLDIRSPGLGDTAMYLCATSRWSDNEQFFGPGTRLTVL.

This rearrangement joins TRBV24-1 to TRBJ1-5; 7 nucleotides line up with TRBD1. CDR3 size: 14 residues. The germline gives CDR1 KGHDR, CDR2 SFDVKD. V lost 4 bases, J lost 4 bases, and 3 bases stayed unmatched. The CDR3 region is CATSDRGFNQPQHF. The CDR3 bases are TGTGCCACCAGTGACAGGGGGTTTAATCAGCCCCAGCATTTT.

This chain connects TRBV29-1 to TRBJ2-7; D is undetermined. Germline CDR1 is SQVTM and CDR2 is ANQGSEA. This CDR3 region has 13 residues. V dropped 3 bases and J dropped 3 bases, with 12 bases sitting between them. DNA for the CDR3: TGCAGCGTTGAGACGGGCGAGTACTACGAGCAGTACTTC. It translates to CSVETGEYYEQYF.

The chain links TRBV12-3 or TRBV12-4 to TRBJ1-4, with D tentatively TRBD1 (5 bases). V gave up 3 bases and J gave up 0 bases, with 11 bases separating them. This CDR3 spans 16 amino acids. The CDR3 sequence is CASSLRDRATNEKLFF. The CDR3 coding sequence is TGTGCCAGCAGTTTGAGGGACCGTGCAACTAATGAAAAACTGTTTTTT.

This clonotype appeared a single time. The chain combines TRBV5-1 with TRBJ2-7; possibly TRBD1 or TRBD2 for D (5 bases each). Germline V gene lookup returns CDR1 SGHRS and CDR2 YFSETQ. Between the trimmed V and J ends, which lost 6 bases and 1 base, there was a span of 11 bases. This CDR3 contains 13 residues. The CDR3, as DNA: TGCGCCAGCAACCGGGACGCTTCCTACGAGCAGTACTTC. Translating it yields CASNRDASYEQYF.